The 27 T cell receptor beta chains given below trace back to one sample, sequenced in a study of T cells in Graves' hyperthyroidism and ophthalmopathy. RNA transcripts were the template for amplifying TCR beta CDR3 regions. With the HTBI primer set, the TCR CDR3 went through a first round of RT-PCR. From the multiplex PCR reads, TCRdb called clonotypes with MiXCR, one entry per CDR3 protein. The data show a few hundred thousand distinct CDR3 sequences, 46% seen once. Sequencing input: peripheral blood or thyroid tissue (not recorded which). The receptors derive from an adult woman with Graves' disease, either hyperthyroidism or ophthalmopathy (not recorded which).

This clonotype was seen a few times. The chain carries TRBV4-3 and TRBJ1-5; TRBD1 might be the D (5 bases). Trimming left V 4 bases short and J 1 base short, with 17 bases between. The CDR3 has 17 residues. The germline CDR1 and CDR2 sequences are LGHNA and YSLEER. CDR3 amino acids: CASSRLPQGGSNQPQHF. The CDR3 DNA reads as TGCGCCAGCAGCCGGCTCCCGCAGGGAGGGAGCAATCAGCCCCAGCATTTT.

On this clonotype itself: The conserved final phenylalanine or tryptophan is absent from the CDR3, which likely points to a read error. The V and J genes are TRBV19 and TRBJ1-1; D gene uncertain. Germline CDR1 and CDR2: LNHDA and SQIVND (reference sequence). This CDR3 has 14 amino acids. The CDR3 here is CASSISRQNTEAFL. In nucleotides, the CDR3 is TGCGCCAGTAGTATTTCGAGACAGAACACTGAAGCTTTCCTT.

This clonotype was counted ten times or more. The gene calls are TRBV20-1 and TRBJ1-1; perhaps TRBD1 as D (5 bases). The CDR3 spans 14 residues. Germline CDR1 is DFQATT and CDR2 is SNEGSKA (reference sequence). This CDR3 is CGAFQAGLNTEAFF. CDR3 nucleotide sequence: TGCGGGGCTTTTCAGGCAGGGTTGAACACTGAAGCTTTCTTT.

This clonotype was observed at least ten times. The genes are TRBV24-1 and TRBJ1-2; D is uncertain. The CDR3 totals 14 residues. V was cut by 2 bases and J by 2 bases, with 8 bases left in between. Per germline, CDR1 KGHDR and CDR2 SFDVKD. The CDR3 sequence is CATSDSLRNYGYTF. The CDR3 region has the DNA TGTGCCACCAGTGATTCGTTAAGAAACTATGGCTACACCTTC.

As for this clonotype: This likely comes from a read error, as the CDR3 has no conserved phenylalanine or tryptophan at its end. Because the CDR3's place on the DNA is in doubt, the DNA is left out and the CDR3 is given as listed by TCRdb. The chain combines TRBV11-3 with TRBJ2-2; TRBD2, the D gene given by the table, was not confirmed from the DNA. Germline V lookup: CDR1 SGHNT, CDR2 YENEEA. The CDR3 sequence runs 8 residues, both termini included. CDR3 sequence: CASSVTSA.

The chain carries TRBV12-3 or TRBV12-4 and TRBJ1-2; D call uncertain. The V gene lost 3 bases and the J gene lost 4 bases, with 12 bases spanning the gap. CDR3 length: 14 residues. CDR3 bases: TGTGCCAGCAGTTTTTCGGGTCTCGGCTATGGCTACACCTTC. Translating it yields CASSFSGLGYGYTF.

This chain joins TRBV7-2 and TRBJ2-7; D might be TRBD1 or TRBD2, each matching 7 bases. Germline V lookup: CDR1 SGHTA, CDR2 FQGNSA. The CDR3 has 16 amino acids. Trimming stripped 7 bases from V and 0 bases from J, with 19 bases between. The CDR3 DNA sequence: TGTGCCAGCACCCAGGGGGATAGCGGGTTCTCCTACGAGCAGTACTTC. Protein product: CASTQGDSGFSYEQYF.

The chain links TRBV9 to TRBJ2-7; TRBD1 matches at 10 bases. Per germline, CDR1 SGDLS and CDR2 YYNGEE. The CDR3 extends over 15 amino acids. V was pared by 2 bases and J by 4 bases, with 6 bases of the junction left unmatched. CDR3 protein: CASSVRTGGRYEQYF. CDR3 sequence (DNA): TGTGCCAGCAGCGTCAGGACAGGGGGGAGATACGAGCAGTACTTC.

This clonotype was counted at least ten times. The rearrangement links TRBV19 to TRBJ1-5; D is uncertain. The CDR3 runs 14 residues. Trimming removed 9 bases from V and 0 bases from J, with 12 bases in between. CDR1 and CDR2 (germline): LNHDA, SQIVND (reference sequence). This CDR3 reads CASNAEYSNQPQHF. The DNA for the CDR3 is TGTGCCAGCAATGCCGAGTATAGCAATCAGCCCCAGCATTTT.

The table lists this clonotype with a few counts. The chain links TRBV27 to TRBJ1-1; 10 positions match TRBD1. The germline V gene has CDR1 MNHEY and CDR2 SMNVEV (reference sequence). The CDR3 length is 16 residues. The V and J ends lost 0 bases and 1 base, in that order; junction bases with no gene match: 2. The CDR3 coding sequence is TGTGCCAGCAGTTTATCGGGGGACAGGGGGAACACTGAAGCTTTCTTT. As protein: CASSLSGDRGNTEAFF.

This clonotype was detected many times. CDR3 region: CASRGTGGVLSNQPQHF. The CDR3 bases are TGTGCCAGTAGGGGGACAGGGGGCGTCCTTAGCAATCAGCCCCAGCATTTT. The chain carries TRBV19 and TRBJ1-5; 12 bases are shared with TRBD1. J lost 0 bases, V lost 6 bases, and 6 bases had no gene match. Germline V gene sequence: CDR1 LNHDA, CDR2 SQIVND (reference sequence). CDR3 size: 17 residues.

There are many counts of this clonotype. The V and J genes are TRBV12-3 or TRBV12-4 and TRBJ1-2, with 10 bases fitting TRBD1. This CDR3 contains 15 residues. V lost 4 bases, J lost 2 bases, and 4 bases stayed unmatched. The DNA for the CDR3 is TGTGCCAGCAGTTCACCGGGACAGGGGAACTATGGCTACACCTTC. This encodes CASSSPGQGNYGYTF.

The J gene is TRBJ2-6, the V gene TRBV28; weak D call: TRBD1 (6 bases). V shed 3 bases and J shed 2 bases, with 8 bases lying between them. Germline V gene sequence: CDR1 MDHEN, CDR2 SYDVKM. The CDR3 extends over 15 amino acids. The CDR3 region is CASSLHRAGANVLTF. DNA of the CDR3: TGTGCCAGCAGTTTGCACAGGGCTGGGGCCAACGTCCTGACTTTC. Combining the CDR3 with reference TRBV28 and TRBJ2-6 gives the whole variable domain DVKVTQSSRYLVKRTGEKVFLECVQDMDHENMFWYRQDPGLGLRLIYFSYDVKMKEKGDIPEGYSVSREKKERFSLILESASTNQTSMYLCASSLHRAGANVLTFGAGSRLTVL.

The chain has TRBV6-1 and TRBJ2-5; TRBD2 is a possible D gene (5 bases). The germline CDR1 and CDR2 sequences are MNHNS and SASEGT. CDR3 size: 14 residues. V lost 4 bases and J 5 bases, leaving 14 bases between the germline ends. The CDR3 DNA is TGTGCCAGCAGTGTCACCGGGGTTCGCGAGACCCAGTACTTC. Translation gives CASSVTGVRETQYF.

For this clonotype: A read error may account for a junction end that differs from germline. For the CDR3, the DNA is TGTGCCAGCAGCTTTAGGACAGCCCAAGAGACCCAGCACTTC. This codes for CASSFRTAQETQHF. The genes are TRBV7-9 and TRBJ2-5; tentatively, D is TRBD1 (6 bases). The germline gives CDR1 SEHNR, CDR2 FQNEAQ (reference sequence). This CDR3 comprises 14 residues.

The chain carries TRBV2 and TRBJ1-3; 9 nucleotides match TRBD1. Trimming took 6 bases from V and 4 from J; bases not matched to a gene: 4. The CDR3 loop spans 14 amino acids. The germline CDR1 and CDR2 sequences are SNHLY and FYNNEI. CDR3 residues: CASRDRGSGNTIYF. DNA for the CDR3: TGTGCCAGCAGGGACAGGGGTTCCGGAAACACCATATATTTT.

The rearrangement links TRBV2 to TRBJ1-2; no clear D gene. CDR1 and CDR2 from the germline V gene are SNHLY and FYNNEI. V shed 9 bases and J shed 4 bases, with 18 bases lying between them. CDR3 length equals 14 residues. CDR3 sequence: CARDSQTFFYGYTF. CDR3 sequence (DNA): TGTGCCAGAGATTCGCAGACCTTTTTCTATGGCTACACCTTC.

The chain links TRBV29-1 to TRBJ2-5; D gene unclear. V was cut by 4 bases and J by 2 bases, with 8 bases left in between. The CDR3 totals 12 residues. CDR1 SQVTM and CDR2 ANQGSEA come from the germline V gene. This CDR3 reads CSVGRMQETQYF. The CDR3, as DNA: TGCAGCGTTGGTCGGATGCAAGAGACCCAGTACTTC.

The V call is TRBV7-6, the J call TRBJ2-7, with TRBD1 matching over 9 bases. The CDR3 is 16 amino acids. Germline-derived CDR1 and CDR2 are SGHVS and FNYEAQ. Unmatched junction bases numbered 10, after V lost 4 bases and J lost 3 bases. CDR3 nucleotide sequence: TGTGCCAGCAGCTCCTCCCAGGGACAGGGTAACTACGAGCAGTACTTC. Translating gives CASSSSQGQGNYEQYF. Full variable domain (rest looked up from reference TRBV7-6 and TRBJ2-7): GAGVSQSPRYKVTKRGQDVALRCDPISGHVSLYWYRQALGQGPEFLTYFNYEAQQDKSGLPNDRFSAERPEGSISTLTIQRTEQRDSAMYRCASSSSQGQGNYEQYFGPGTRLTVT.

Regarding this clonotype: A much larger clonotype is one base distant, so this may be a read error. The rearrangement uses TRBV20-1 and TRBJ2-7; 8 nucleotides match TRBD2. The CDR3 is made up of 15 amino acids. J gave up 0 bases and V 2 bases, and 6 bases lay outside the gene matches. Germline V lookup: CDR1 DFQATT, CDR2 SNEGSKA (reference sequence). CDR3 residues: CSARRRGASSYEQYF. The CDR3 DNA follows: TGCAGTGCTAGACGGCGGGGGGCTAGCTCCTACGAGCAGTACTTC.

This chain uses TRBV29-1 with TRBJ2-5; 9 nucleotides agree with TRBD1. Germline CDR1 and CDR2: SQVTM and ANQGSEA. The J segment lost 4 bases and the V segment lost 7 bases, leaving 4 bases of the junction unmatched. The CDR3 runs 12 residues. The CDR3 spells CSAGQGRETQYF. The CDR3 DNA follows: TGCAGCGCGGGACAGGGACGAGAGACCCAGTACTTC. Full variable domain (outside the CDR3, taken from reference TRBV29-1 and TRBJ2-5): SAVISQKPSRDICQRGTSLTIQCQVDSQVTMMFWYRQQPGQSLTLIATANQGSEATYESGFVIDKFPISRPNLTFSTLTVSNMSPEDSSIYLCSAGQGRETQYFGPGTRLLVL.

The table lists this clonotype with many counts. The V gene is TRBV14, the J gene TRBJ1-3; D is uncertain. Per the germline V gene, CDR1 is SGHDN and CDR2 is FVKESK. The V end was cut by 1 base, the J end by 5 bases, with 9 bases between. The CDR3 spans 14 residues. For the CDR3, the DNA is TGTGCCAGCAGCCAAGTCCGGGGTCGAAACACCATATATTTT. Encoded protein: CASSQVRGRNTIYF.

The count of this clonotype is one. The chain carries TRBV29-1 and TRBJ1-1; D is possibly TRBD1 (6 bases). Between the trimmed V and J ends, which lost 7 bases and 2 bases, there was a span of 14 bases. This CDR3 is 13 amino acids long. Looked up from germline, CDR1 is SQVTM and CDR2 is ANQGSEA. The CDR3 DNA follows: TGCAGCGCGGCTGGACAGAGAAACACTGAAGCTTTCTTT. Its protein is CSAAGQRNTEAFF.

In its sample, this clonotype was seen many times. This chain connects TRBV6-6 to TRBJ1-1; D remains ambiguous. The CDR3 totals 13 residues. V lost 5 bases, J lost 8 bases, and 15 bases lay in between. Germline CDR1 MNHNY, CDR2 SVGAGI (reference sequence). This CDR3 is CASSGHNGKEAFF. The CDR3, as DNA: TGTGCCAGCAGTGGGCACAACGGGAAAGAAGCTTTCTTT.

The chain is built from TRBV2 and TRBJ2-5; 9 bases fit TRBD2. The CDR3 consists of 15 residues. Trimming took 2 bases from V and 3 from J; bases not matched to a gene: 4. Looked up from germline, CDR1 is SNHLY and CDR2 is FYNNEI. The CDR3 coding sequence is TGTGCCAGCAGTGAATTCGGCGGGAGGGAAGAGACCCAGTACTTC. The encoded protein is CASSEFGGREETQYF.

This rearrangement joins TRBV15 to TRBJ1-2; D remains unclear. Germline V gene sequence: CDR1 LNHNV, CDR2 YYDKDF (reference sequence). The CDR3 loop spans 12 amino acids. V lost 4 bases, J lost 4 bases, and 7 bases lay in between. The CDR3 spells CATSKGLYGYTF. Here the CDR3 DNA reads TGTGCCACCAGCAAAGGACTCTATGGCTACACCTTC.

The V gene is TRBV29-1, the J gene TRBJ1-5; TRBD1 aligns across 9 bases. This CDR3 has 12 amino acids. J gave up 7 bases and V 5 bases, and 3 bases lay outside the gene matches. Germline CDR1 SQVTM, CDR2 ANQGSEA. The CDR3 nucleotides read TGCAGCGTTAGACAGGGGGACCAGCCCCAGCATTTT. The encoded protein is CSVRQGDQPQHF.